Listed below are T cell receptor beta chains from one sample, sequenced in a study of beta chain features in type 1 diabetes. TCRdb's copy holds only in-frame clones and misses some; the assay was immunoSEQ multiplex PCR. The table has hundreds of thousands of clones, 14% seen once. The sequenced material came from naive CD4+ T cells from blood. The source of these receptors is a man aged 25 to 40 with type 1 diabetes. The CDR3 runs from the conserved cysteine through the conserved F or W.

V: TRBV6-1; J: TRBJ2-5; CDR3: CASTGQLRETQYF
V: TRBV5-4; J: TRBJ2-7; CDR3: CASSQDRQGEQYF
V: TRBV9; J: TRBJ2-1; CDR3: CASSVDPGRASEQFF
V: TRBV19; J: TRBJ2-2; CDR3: CASSILQGTGELFF
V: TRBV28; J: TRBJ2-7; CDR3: CASSTTGGRAYEQYF
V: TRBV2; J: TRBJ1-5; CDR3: CASRSDINQPQHF
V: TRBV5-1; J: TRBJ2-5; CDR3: CASSLQGAGETQYF
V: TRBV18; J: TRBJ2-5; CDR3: CASSPPNNQETQYF
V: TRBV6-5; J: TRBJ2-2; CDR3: CASSSGFANTGELFF
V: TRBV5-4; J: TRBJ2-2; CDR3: CASSLDWSSTGELFF
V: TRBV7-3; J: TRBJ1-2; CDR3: CASSFGTGMARGYTF
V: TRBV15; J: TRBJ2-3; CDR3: CATSRGAGKADTQYF
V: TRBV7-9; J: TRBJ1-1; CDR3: CASSLTGDTEAFF
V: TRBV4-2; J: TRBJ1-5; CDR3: CASSQGRGRQPQHF
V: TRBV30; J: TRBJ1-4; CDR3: CAWRNAGGNEKLFF
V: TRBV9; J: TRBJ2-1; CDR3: CASSLTGTGGLNEQFF
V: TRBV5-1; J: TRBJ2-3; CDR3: CASSFGRALGDTQYF
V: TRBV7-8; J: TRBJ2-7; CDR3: CASSSPGTDSYEQYF
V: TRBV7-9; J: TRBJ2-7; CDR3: CASSPGTSGNSYEQYF
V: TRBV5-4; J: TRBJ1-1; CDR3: CASSPGQQNTEAFF
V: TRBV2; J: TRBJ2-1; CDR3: CASSERRPASTYNEQFF
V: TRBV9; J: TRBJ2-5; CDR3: CASSVSSGLAGGGGQETQYF
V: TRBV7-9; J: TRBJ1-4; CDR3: CASSLGDRVPEKLFF
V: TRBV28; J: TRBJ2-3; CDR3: CASSVTGSTDTQYF
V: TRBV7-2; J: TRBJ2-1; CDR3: CASSQNGLAGGNEQFF
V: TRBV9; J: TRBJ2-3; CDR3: CASSGGLADTQYF